The clone carrying this T cell receptor beta chain was seen only a few times. The antigen is not known. This sample was included in a study of CD4+ T cells in melanoma. Losses at the gene ends were 4 bases for V and 3 bases for J; bases not matched to a gene: 24. The germline V gene encodes CDR1 SGDLS and CDR2 YYNGEE. The CDR3 sequence is 20 residues long. Clones were sequenced by immunoSEQ multiplex PCR, and TCRdb holds only the in-frame ones, with some missing. Altogether 18,000 or so clones are present, 81% being singletons, with the ten largest covering 5.4%. Findings and caveats of the study: CD8+ T cell, macrophage and B cell function reportedly correlated with neoantigen-specific CD4+ T cells. Neoantigen-specific CD4+ T cells in melanoma reportedly had diverse differentiation states.

The specimen sequenced was cells from a culture (not recorded whether cultured in vitro). The clonotype comes from a human donor with melanoma. The chain recombines TRBV9 with TRBJ2-7, with 8 bases matching TRBD2. The CDR3 nucleotides are TGTGCCAGCAGCCGGGGATGGGGTGGTAGCGGGATTCCGAGTCTCTACGAGCAGTACTTC. Amino acids: CASSRGWGGSGIPSLYEQYF.